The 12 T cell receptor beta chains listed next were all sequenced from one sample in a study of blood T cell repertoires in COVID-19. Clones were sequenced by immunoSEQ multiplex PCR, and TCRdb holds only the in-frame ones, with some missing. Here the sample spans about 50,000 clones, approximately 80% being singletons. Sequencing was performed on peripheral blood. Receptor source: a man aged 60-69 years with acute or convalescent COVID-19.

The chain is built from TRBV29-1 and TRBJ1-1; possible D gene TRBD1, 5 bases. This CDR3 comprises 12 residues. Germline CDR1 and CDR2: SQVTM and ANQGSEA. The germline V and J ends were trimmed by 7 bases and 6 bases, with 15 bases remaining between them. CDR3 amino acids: CSATSGIAEAFF. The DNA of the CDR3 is TGCAGCGCCACTTCAGGGATCGCTGAAGCTTTCTTT.

The CDR3 DNA sequence: TGTGCCAGCAGCGCGGGACTAGCGGGGGCCGAGACCCAGTACTTC. The encoded protein is CASSAGLAGAETQYF. This chain links TRBV9 with TRBJ2-5, with 14 bases identical to TRBD2. The CDR3 length is 15 residues. CDR1 SGDLS and CDR2 YYNGEE come from the germline V gene. V lost 3 bases to trimming and J lost 5 bases; unmatched junction nucleotides: 3.

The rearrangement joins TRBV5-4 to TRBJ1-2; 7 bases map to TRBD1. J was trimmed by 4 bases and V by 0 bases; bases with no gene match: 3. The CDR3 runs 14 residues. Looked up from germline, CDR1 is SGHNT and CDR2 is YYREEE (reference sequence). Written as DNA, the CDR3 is TGTGCCAGCAGCTTGGGACAGGGTTCCTATGGCTACACCTTC. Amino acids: CASSLGQGSYGYTF.

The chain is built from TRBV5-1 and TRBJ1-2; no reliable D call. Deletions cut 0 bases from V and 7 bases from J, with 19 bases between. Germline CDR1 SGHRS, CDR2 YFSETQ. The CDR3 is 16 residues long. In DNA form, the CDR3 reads TGCGCCAGCAGCTTGGGAGGACTTATTGAAGATATTGGCTACACCTTC. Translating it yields CASSLGGLIEDIGYTF.

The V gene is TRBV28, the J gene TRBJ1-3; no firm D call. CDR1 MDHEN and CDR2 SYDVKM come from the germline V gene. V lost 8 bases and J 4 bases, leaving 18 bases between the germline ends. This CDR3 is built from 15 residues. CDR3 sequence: CASRPPGKRGNTIYF. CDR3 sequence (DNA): TGTGCCAGCCGACCCCCGGGGAAAAGAGGAAACACCATATATTTT.

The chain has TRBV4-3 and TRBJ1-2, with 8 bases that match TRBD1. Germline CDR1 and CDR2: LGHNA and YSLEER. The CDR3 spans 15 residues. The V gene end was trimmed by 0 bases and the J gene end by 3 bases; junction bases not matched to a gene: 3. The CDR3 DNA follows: TGCGCCAGCAGCCAAGATCGACAGGGGTACTATGGCTACACCTTC. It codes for CASSQDRQGYYGYTF.

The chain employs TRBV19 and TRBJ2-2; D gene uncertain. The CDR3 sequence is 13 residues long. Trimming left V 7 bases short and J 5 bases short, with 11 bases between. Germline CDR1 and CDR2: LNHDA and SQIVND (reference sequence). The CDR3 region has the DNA TGTGCCAGTACCCTCCGTATGACCGGGGAGCTGTTTTTT. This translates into CASTLRMTGELFF.

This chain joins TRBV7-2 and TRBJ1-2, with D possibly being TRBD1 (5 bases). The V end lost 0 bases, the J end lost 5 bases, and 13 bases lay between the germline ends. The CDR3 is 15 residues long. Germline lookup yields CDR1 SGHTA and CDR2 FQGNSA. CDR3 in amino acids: CASSLALGGVYGYTF. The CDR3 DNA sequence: TGTGCCAGCAGCTTAGCGCTTGGAGGGGTATATGGCTACACCTTC.

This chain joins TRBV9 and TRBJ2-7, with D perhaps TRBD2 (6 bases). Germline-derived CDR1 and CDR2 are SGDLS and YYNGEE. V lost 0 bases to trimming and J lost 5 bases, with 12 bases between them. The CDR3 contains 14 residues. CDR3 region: CASSVGGGSHEQYF. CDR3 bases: TGTGCCAGCAGCGTAGGTGGAGGGAGCCACGAGCAGTACTTC.

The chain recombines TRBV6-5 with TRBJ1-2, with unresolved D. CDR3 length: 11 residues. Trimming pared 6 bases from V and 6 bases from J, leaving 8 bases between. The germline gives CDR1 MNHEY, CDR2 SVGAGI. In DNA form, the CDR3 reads TGTGCCAGCAGCCACGGGGATGGCTACACCTTC. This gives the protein CASSHGDGYTF.

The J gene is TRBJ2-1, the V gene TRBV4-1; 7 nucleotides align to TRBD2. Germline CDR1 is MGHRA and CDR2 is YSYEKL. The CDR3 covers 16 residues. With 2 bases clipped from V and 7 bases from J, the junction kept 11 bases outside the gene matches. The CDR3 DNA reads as TGCGCCAGCAGCCAAACCATAGTGGCGGGGGTTAATGAGCAGTTCTTC. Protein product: CASSQTIVAGVNEQFF.

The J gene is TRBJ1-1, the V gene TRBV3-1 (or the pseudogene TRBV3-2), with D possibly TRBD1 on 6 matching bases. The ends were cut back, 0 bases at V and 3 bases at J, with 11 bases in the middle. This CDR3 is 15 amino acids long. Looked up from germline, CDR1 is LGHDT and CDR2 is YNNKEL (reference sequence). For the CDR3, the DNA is TGTGCCAGCAGCCAAGATCCGCAGGGGCACACTGAAGCTTTCTTT. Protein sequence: CASSQDPQGHTEAFF.